These 21 T cell receptor beta chains came from one sample sequenced in a study of T cell repertoires in cytomegalovirus infection. One entry per CDR3 protein, called by TCRdb with MiXCR from the reads. The top ten clones hold about 14% of a sample with hundreds of thousands of distinct CDR3 sequences, approximately 31% of them seen once. Their specific antigens are unknown. The source was cultured CD8+ T cells from PBMCs, collected from culture after CMV antigen stimulation. The receptor set was obtained from a human donor in good health (CMV status not recorded). Some clones in this sample may be carry-over from other donors' samples.

This clonotype turned up a few times. The chain recombines TRBV4-1 with TRBJ2-1; no firm D call. The V end lost 3 bases, the J end lost 6 bases, and 6 bases lay between the germline ends. The CDR3 has 12 residues. The germline V gene encodes CDR1 MGHRA and CDR2 YSYEKL. CDR3 in amino acids: CASSHPSNEQFF. The DNA for the CDR3 is TGCGCCAGCAGCCATCCCTCCAATGAGCAGTTCTTC.

The genes are TRBV28 and TRBJ2-6, with D tentatively TRBD1 (6 bases). The CDR3 covers 19 residues. The V and J ends lost 4 bases and 2 bases respectively, with 21 bases between them. From germline, CDR1 is MDHEN and CDR2 SYDVKM. The CDR3 here is CASSSGNRVHYTGANVLTF. DNA for the CDR3: TGTGCCAGCAGTTCCGGAAACAGGGTGCATTACACTGGGGCCAACGTCCTGACTTTC.

V gene TRBV15 combines with J gene TRBJ2-5; the D gene could be TRBD1 or TRBD2 (6 bases each). Per the germline V gene, CDR1 is LNHNV and CDR2 is YYDKDF (reference sequence). This CDR3 comprises 15 residues. Deletions cut 0 bases from V and 4 bases from J, with 12 bases between. CDR3 in DNA: TGTGCCACCAGCAGAGATGGGGGGCGCCGAGAGACCCAGTACTTC. Translation gives CATSRDGGRRETQYF.

This chain uses TRBV6-1 with TRBJ2-1; 8 positions match TRBD1. Trimming cost V 7 bases and J 2 bases; bases outside gene matches: 16. This CDR3 comprises 18 residues. The V gene's germline CDR1 is MNHNS and CDR2 SASEGT. CDR3 nucleotides: TGTGCCAGCACTCAGGGGTTTCCGACAGGGGCGACCTACAATGAGCAGTTCTTC. Protein product: CASTQGFPTGATYNEQFF.

The rearrangement uses TRBV5-6 and TRBJ1-1; 9 nucleotides agree with TRBD1. V lost 3 bases, J lost 11 bases, and 14 bases stayed unmatched. The CDR3 is 15 amino acids. Germline loops: CDR1 SGHDT, CDR2 YYEEEE. Written as DNA, the CDR3 is TGTGCCAGCAGCTCACGGGACAGGGCCCGAGGAGGGGCTTTCTTT. It is translated as CASSSRDRARGGAFF.

The chain is built from TRBV29-1 and TRBJ2-3; 7 bases line up with TRBD1. V was clipped by 2 bases and J by 0 bases; unmatched bases: 2. The CDR3 consists of 14 residues. Germline V gives CDR1 SQVTM, CDR2 ANQGSEA. The CDR3 spells CSVETGASTDTQYF. The CDR3 DNA reads TGCAGCGTTGAAACAGGGGCCAGCACAGATACGCAGTATTTT.

The V and J genes are TRBV6-1 and TRBJ2-7; 7 bases match TRBD1. CDR1 and CDR2 from the germline V gene are MNHNS and SASEGT. This CDR3 has 15 amino acids. V shed 5 bases and J 0 bases; nucleotides not matched to a gene: 7. In nucleotides, the CDR3 is TGTGCCAGCAGTACCGACAGGGCAAGCTCCTACGAGCAGTACGTC. As protein: CASSTDRASSYEQYV.

CDR3 sequence: CASSPIMPNEQYF. The CDR3 DNA sequence: TGTGCCAGCAGCCCCATCATGCCCAACGAGCAGTACTTC. The chain carries TRBV7-9 and TRBJ2-7, with D uncertain. Germline V gene sequence: CDR1 SEHNR, CDR2 FQNEAQ (reference sequence). The V and J ends lost 5 bases and 5 bases respectively, with 13 bases between them. The CDR3 extends over 13 amino acids.

V gene TRBV9 combines with J gene TRBJ1-2; D is unclear. Germline-derived CDR1 and CDR2 are SGDLS and YYNGEE. Trimming pared 3 bases from V and 6 bases from J, leaving 6 bases between. The length of the CDR3 is 11 residues. The chain's CDR3 is CASSAADGYTF. The CDR3 DNA is TGTGCCAGCAGCGCGGCTGATGGCTACACCTTC.

The V and J genes are TRBV10-3 and TRBJ1-2; possibly TRBD1 for D (6 bases). The germline gives CDR1 ENHRY, CDR2 SYGVKD. This CDR3 is 16 amino acids long. Trimming left V 1 base short and J 2 bases short, with 14 bases between. This chain's CDR3 is CAISEFLQGSNYGYTF. The CDR3 nucleotides read TGTGCCATCAGTGAGTTCCTACAGGGTAGCAACTATGGCTACACCTTC.

This chain uses TRBV10-2 with TRBJ1-6; the D is unclear. There are 14 residues in the CDR3. Trimming removed 7 bases at V and 7 bases at J, with 14 bases between. In germline, CDR1 is WSHSY, CDR2 SAAADI. DNA for the CDR3: TGCGCCAGCAAGCCCTCGGACGCCAATTCACCCCTCCACTTT. It codes for CASKPSDANSPLHF.

The sample holds a few counts of this clonotype. The chain combines TRBV6-2 or TRBV6-3 with TRBJ1-5; unclear D gene. Trimming pared 7 bases from V and 1 base from J, leaving 17 bases between. This CDR3 is 16 amino acids long. The germline CDR1 and CDR2 sequences are MNHEY and SVGEGT. DNA for the CDR3: TGTGCCAGCACCAATACGCAGACGGTAAGCAATCAGCCCCAGCATTTT. Translation: CASTNTQTVSNQPQHF.

V usage is TRBV27 and J usage is TRBJ1-1; D ambiguous. Germline V gives CDR1 MNHEY, CDR2 SMNVEV (reference sequence). The CDR3 contains 14 residues. Trimming pared 2 bases from V and 3 bases from J, leaving 10 bases between. CDR3 bases: TGTGCCAGCAGTTTACAGCCTCTGGACACTGAAGCTTTCTTT. Translating it yields CASSLQPLDTEAFF.

In this sample, this clonotype turned up a few times. The rearrangement joins TRBV6-2 or TRBV6-3 to TRBJ2-1; 13 bases map to TRBD2. From germline, CDR1 is MNHEY and CDR2 SVGEGT. Trimming removed 6 bases from V and 12 bases from J; junction bases left unmatched: 8. The CDR3 runs to 14 residues. CDR3 in DNA: TGTGCCAGCAGCCCAGGACTAGCGGGGGCCAGGCAGTTCTTC. This gives the protein CASSPGLAGARQFF.

This chain joins TRBV7-9 and TRBJ1-2, with D unclear. The CDR3 sequence is 11 residues long. Germline lookup yields CDR1 SEHNR and CDR2 FQNEAQ (reference sequence). V lost 4 bases and J 10 bases, leaving 10 bases between the germline ends. In nucleotides, the CDR3 is TGTGCCAGCAGCTACGGAGGGCTCTACACCTTC. As protein: CASSYGGLYTF.

There are a few counts of this clonotype. The J gene is TRBJ1-4, the V gene TRBV7-9, with D uncertain. This CDR3 comprises 15 residues. Germline V CDR1 and CDR2: SEHNR, FQNEAQ (reference sequence). Trimming cost V 1 base and J 0 bases, with 6 bases left between them. The CDR3 loop is CASSLGHTTNEKLFF. CDR3 coding DNA: TGTGCCAGCAGCTTAGGGCACACAACTAATGAAAAACTGTTTTTT.

This chain joins TRBV6-1 and TRBJ2-7; perhaps TRBD1 as D (6 bases). Germline V gene lookup returns CDR1 MNHNS and CDR2 SASEGT. The CDR3 loop spans 12 amino acids. Here the CDR3 reads CASRDSSCEQYV. As DNA, the CDR3 is TGTGCCAGCAGGGACAGCTCCTGCGAGCAGTACGTC.

The genes are TRBV5-1 and TRBJ1-2; no reliable D call. With 4 bases removed from V and 4 bases from J, the gap between germline ends came to 17 bases. CDR3 length: 15 residues. Germline values: CDR1 SGHRS, CDR2 YFSETQ. The CDR3 sequence is CASSPDGGGRYGYTF. The CDR3 coding sequence is TGCGCCAGCAGCCCGGATGGAGGAGGGCGCTATGGCTACACCTTC.

This clonotype was seen at least ten times. The chain links TRBV7-2 to TRBJ2-3, with 7 bases that match TRBD2. The CDR3 is 16 residues long. Germline CDR1 reads SGHTA; CDR2 reads FQGNSA. The J segment lost 9 bases and the V segment lost 0 bases, leaving 12 bases of the junction unmatched. CDR3 in amino acids: CASSLALGGTQRTQYF. The CDR3 DNA sequence: TGTGCCAGCAGCTTAGCCCTGGGGGGGACGCAAAGGACGCAGTATTTT. Together with reference TRBV7-2 and TRBJ2-3, the CDR3 gives the full variable domain: GAGVSQSPSNKVTEKGKDVELRCDPISGHTALYWYRQSLGQGLEFLIYFQGNSAPDKSGLPSDRFSAERTGGSVSTLTIQRTQQEDSAVYLCASSLALGGTQRTQYFGPGTRLTVL.

J is TRBJ2-3 and V is TRBV11-3, with 9 bases identical to TRBD1. The V and J ends lost 3 bases and 5 bases, in that order; junction bases with no gene match: 6. The CDR3 has 15 residues. Germline V gives CDR1 SGHNT, CDR2 YENEEA. CDR3 sequence (DNA): TGTGCCAGCAGCTTTACAGGGGGCCGGTTAGATACGCAGTATTTT. Its translation is CASSFTGGRLDTQYF. Looking up the rest from reference TRBV11-3 and TRBJ2-3 gives the full variable domain: EAGVVQSPRYKIIEKKQPVAFWCNPISGHNTLYWYLQNLGQGPELLIRYENEEAVDDSQLPKDRFSAERLKGVDSTLKIQPAELGDSAVYLCASSFTGGRLDTQYFGPGTRLTVL.

This clonotype was seen once. This chain connects TRBV10-3 to TRBJ2-5; D is ambiguous. The length of the CDR3 is 13 residues. The germline V gene encodes CDR1 ENHRY and CDR2 SYGVKD. Trimming pared 3 bases from V and 1 base from J, leaving 6 bases between. CDR3 region: CAISDGSQETQYF. CDR3 in DNA: TGTGCCATCAGTGATGGCAGCCAAGAGACCCAGTACTTC.